This T cell receptor beta chain was sequenced for a study of a mutant IDH1 vaccine in newly diagnosed glioma. Study context: Treatment recipients were about 62% male and around 40% female, and their mean age was around 40 years. Patients were pretreated with radiotherapy, temozolomide, or both, mostly both.

Some clones are missing from TCRdb's copy, which holds only in-frame ones; the method was immunoSEQ multiplex PCR. This sample has 60,000 to 75,000 clones; 79% occur once, and the top ten carry more than 6.5%. Time point denoted: baseline, week 1 (first vaccination visit). Treatment given: pre-vaccination baseline after standard-of-care therapy. V was pared by 6 bases and J by 5 bases, with 4 bases of the junction left unmatched. CDR3 length: 13 amino acids. The V gene's germline CDR1 is SNHLY and CDR2 FYNNEI. Sample: PBMCs, taken from a glioma patient treated with radiotherapy, temozolomide or both. The chain combines TRBV2 with TRBJ2-7, with TRBD1 matching 10 bases. This receptor was identified in a man aged 50 to 60 with glioma. The CDR3 spells CASRGQGFNEQYF. The CDR3 DNA sequence: TGTGCCAGCAGGGGACAGGGGTTCAACGAGCAGTACTTC.